Listed here are 30 T cell receptor beta chains from one sample, sequenced in a study of T cells after yellow fever vaccination. TCRdb re-analysed the 5' RACE reads in MiXCR, keeping a single row per CDR3 protein. The data show around 200,000 distinct CDR3 sequences, 11% seen once. The sequencing here drew on CD8+ T cells sorted from PBMCs, taken 15 days after the yellow fever booster vaccination. The receptors here all came from a man younger than 35 who received the YFV17D yellow fever vaccine.

This clonotype showed up just a few times. The chain is built from TRBV20-1 and TRBJ1-5; D ambiguous. Germline V gives CDR1 DFQATT, CDR2 SNEGSKA (reference sequence). Trimming shortened V by 5 bases and J by 2 bases, and 13 bases separated the two germline ends. The CDR3 length is 14 residues. CDR3 bases: TGCAGTGCTGAGAGGGAGCTGGGCAATCAGCCCCAGCATTTT. Protein: CSAERELGNQPQHF.

V gene TRBV7-9 combines with J gene TRBJ1-3, with D perhaps TRBD1 (5 bases). The CDR3 sequence is 15 residues long. V was cut by 8 bases and J by 1 base, with 15 bases left in between. Germline V gene sequence: CDR1 SEHNR, CDR2 FQNEAQ (reference sequence). As DNA, the CDR3 is TGTGCCAGCCTACAGGAAGCGGGTTCTGGAAACACCATATATTTT. This codes for CASLQEAGSGNTIYF. The full variable domain, with the rest looked up from reference TRBV7-9 and TRBJ1-3, is DTGVSQNPRHKITKRGQNVTFRCDPISEHNRLYWYRQTLGQGPEFLTYFQNEAQLEKSRLLSDRFSAERPKGSFSTLEIQRTEQGDSAMYLCASLQEAGSGNTIYFGEGSWLTVV.

This clonotype was counted between two and nine times. CDR3 protein: CAINSPLHF. The CDR3 bases are TGTGCCATCAATTCACCCCTCCACTTT. V and J are TRBV10-3 and TRBJ1-6; D remains unclear. CDR1 and CDR2 from the germline V gene are ENHRY and SYGVKD. The V and J ends lost 7 bases and 8 bases respectively, with 0 bases between them. This CDR3 region has 9 residues.

J is TRBJ2-3 and V is TRBV9; 7 bases match TRBD1. Germline V gives CDR1 SGDLS, CDR2 YYNGEE. The CDR3 runs 16 residues. The ends lost 3 bases at V and 2 bases at J; junction bases unmatched: 9. CDR3 residues: CASSESRDRFTDTQYF. CDR3 DNA: TGTGCCAGCAGCGAGAGCCGGGACAGATTCACAGATACGCAGTATTTT. Combining the CDR3 with reference TRBV9 and TRBJ2-3 gives the whole variable domain DSGVTQTPKHLITATGQRVTLRCSPRSGDLSVYWYQQSLDQGLQFLIQYYNGEERAKGNILERFSAQQFPDLHSELNLSSLELGDSALYFCASSESRDRFTDTQYFGPGTRLTVL.

At least ten counts were recorded for this clonotype. The V and J genes are TRBV4-3 and TRBJ2-5; 12 bases line up with TRBD2. The CDR3 is 16 residues long. J gave up 5 bases and V 4 bases, and 8 bases lay outside the gene matches. CDR1 is LGHNA and CDR2 is YSLEER in the germline V gene. CDR3 bases: TGCGCCAGCAGCCCCTCTAGCGGGGGGGCCTGGGAGACCCAGTACTTC. Amino acids: CASSPSSGGAWETQYF.

This clonotype was detected a few times. V gene TRBV7-6 combines with J gene TRBJ2-1; 14 nucleotides agree with TRBD2. The germline V gene encodes CDR1 SGHVS and CDR2 FNYEAQ. After removal of 4 bases from V and 6 bases from J, the junction contained 2 bases not matched to a gene. The CDR3 runs 15 residues. This CDR3 reads CASSSTSGGANEQFF. The CDR3 region has the DNA TGTGCCAGCAGCTCGACTAGCGGGGGGGCCAATGAGCAGTTCTTC.

This clonotype was detected many times. The CDR3: CASSSTGTGEGYTF. As DNA, the CDR3 is TGTGCCAGCAGCAGTACCGGGACAGGGGAAGGCTACACCTTC. The chain combines TRBV21-1 with TRBJ1-2; the table's D gene call, TRBD1, was not cross checked with the DNA. TRBV21-1 is termed a pseudogene. CDR3 length: 14 residues.

The rearrangement uses TRBV9 and TRBJ1-4; 7 bases agree with TRBD1. CDR1 is SGDLS, CDR2 YYNGEE, per germline. This CDR3 spans 15 amino acids. Trimming at V came to 3 bases and at J to 8 bases, leaving 10 bases not matched to a gene. CDR3 loop: CASSAYGTAGEKLFF. Here the CDR3 DNA reads TGTGCCAGCAGCGCGTACGGGACAGCTGGCGAAAAACTGTTTTTT.

V is TRBV20-1 and J is TRBJ1-1; D is uncertain. V lost 3 bases, J lost 6 bases, and 20 bases lay in between. This CDR3 comprises 15 residues. Germline loops: CDR1 DFQATT, CDR2 SNEGSKA (reference sequence). The CDR3 reads CSARDLDRPAAEAFF. DNA of the CDR3: TGCAGTGCTAGGGATTTGGATCGTCCGGCGGCTGAAGCTTTCTTT.

This clonotype has more than one count but fewer than ten. The chain uses TRBV4-1 and TRBJ2-1; D is uncertain. In germline, CDR1 is MGHRA, CDR2 YSYEKL. The germline V and J ends were trimmed by 3 bases and 6 bases, with 18 bases remaining between them. The CDR3 sequence is 16 residues long. In DNA form, the CDR3 reads TGCGCCAGCAGCCATCCGGCGGACGAAGGCCGCAATGAGCAGTTCTTC. Protein sequence: CASSHPADEGRNEQFF.

The chain carries TRBV5-1 and TRBJ2-3; 8 positions agree with TRBD1. Unmatched junction bases numbered 5, after V lost 1 base and J lost 4 bases. This CDR3 comprises 15 residues. Germline V lookup: CDR1 SGHRS, CDR2 YFSETQ. The CDR3 loop is CASSLIDRGADTQYF. CDR3 in DNA: TGCGCCAGCAGCTTGATAGACAGGGGCGCAGATACGCAGTATTTT.

A few counts support this clonotype. The J gene is TRBJ2-1, the V gene TRBV11-3; 7 nucleotides align to TRBD2. The V segment lost 3 bases and the J segment 8 bases; nucleotides outside the gene matches: 7. Germline V gene sequence: CDR1 SGHNT, CDR2 YENEEA. The length of the CDR3 is 14 residues. CDR3 nucleotides: TGTGCCAGCAGCTTGGGGGGGAACGACGATGAGCAGTTCTTC. Protein sequence: CASSLGGNDDEQFF.

In this sample, this clonotype turned up a few times. V and J are TRBV7-6 and TRBJ2-5, with D possibly matching TRBD1 (6 bases). The V and J ends lost 1 base and 2 bases respectively, with 11 bases between them. Germline CDR1 and CDR2: SGHVS and FNYEAQ. The CDR3 consists of 15 residues. The CDR3 loop reads CASSLGWTEQETQYF. As DNA, the CDR3 is TGTGCCAGCAGCTTAGGATGGACAGAGCAAGAGACCCAGTACTTC.

The V gene is TRBV11-1, the J gene TRBJ2-3; D perhaps matches TRBD2 (5 bases). Germline V gene lookup returns CDR1 SGHAT and CDR2 FQDESV (reference sequence). The CDR3 length is 12 residues. V was trimmed by 1 base and J by 8 bases, leaving 7 bases between them. CDR3 sequence: CASSLDEGTQYF. CDR3 coding DNA: TGTGCCAGCAGCTTAGACGAGGGTACGCAGTATTTT.

This clonotype was found a few times. The J gene is TRBJ2-2, the V gene TRBV24-1; D gene ambiguous. From germline, CDR1 is KGHDR and CDR2 SFDVKD. The ends were cut back, 3 bases at V and 5 bases at J, with 9 bases in the middle. The CDR3 contains 14 residues. CDR3 nucleotide sequence: TGTGCCACCAGTGATAGGCAGCTAACCGGGGAGCTGTTTTTT. It is translated as CATSDRQLTGELFF.

The chain has TRBV7-6 and TRBJ2-2; D not resolved. The CDR3 length is 15 residues. V gave up 2 bases and J gave up 4 bases, with 11 bases separating them. Germline CDR1 and CDR2: SGHVS and FNYEAQ. CDR3 loop: CASSLLGRLTGELFF. The CDR3 DNA is TGTGCCAGCAGCTTATTAGGAAGACTCACCGGGGAGCTGTTTTTT.

This clonotype turned up a few times. This chain links TRBV29-1 with TRBJ2-2, with D uncertain. V was shortened by 4 bases and J by 1 base, with 10 bases between the two germline ends. The V gene's germline CDR1 is SQVTM and CDR2 ANQGSEA. The CDR3 loop spans 14 amino acids. CDR3 in DNA: TGCAGCGTTGTCGAGACGGTGAACACCGGGGAGCTGTTTTTT. Translating gives CSVVETVNTGELFF.

The chain joins TRBV5-1 to TRBJ2-3; a weak D match, TRBD1 (6 bases). The CDR3 extends over 15 amino acids. The V gene's germline CDR1 is SGHRS and CDR2 YFSETQ. Trimming cost V 0 bases and J 4 bases, with 12 bases left between them. CDR3 in amino acids: CASSLGNRVPDTQYF. DNA of the CDR3: TGCGCCAGCAGCTTGGGGAACAGGGTTCCAGATACGCAGTATTTT. Filled out from reference TRBV5-1 and TRBJ2-3, the complete variable domain reads KAGVTQTPRYLIKTRGQQVTLSCSPISGHRSVSWYQQTPGQGLQFLFEYFSETQRNKGNFPGRFSGRQFSNSRSEMNVSTLELGDSALYLCASSLGNRVPDTQYFGPGTRLTVL.

The chain employs TRBV29-1 and TRBJ2-5; 8 bases align to TRBD1. CDR3 size: 12 residues. Germline V lookup: CDR1 SQVTM, CDR2 ANQGSEA. The J segment lost 4 bases and the V segment lost 3 bases, leaving 1 base of the junction unmatched. For the CDR3, the DNA is TGCAGCGTTGACAGGGGGCGAGAGACCCAGTACTTC. Its translation is CSVDRGRETQYF.

The chain carries TRBV20-1 and TRBJ2-2, with unresolved D. Per the germline V gene, CDR1 is DFQATT and CDR2 is SNEGSKA (reference sequence). Trimming left V 0 bases short and J 6 bases short, with 11 bases between. The CDR3 extends over 14 amino acids. In DNA, the CDR3 is TGCAGTGCTAGAGATGGGGTTTATCCCGGGGAGCTGTTTTTT. It yields the protein CSARDGVYPGELFF.

The chain recombines TRBV6-2 or TRBV6-3 with TRBJ1-2; 7 positions agree with TRBD1. The ends lost 0 bases at V and 3 bases at J; junction bases unmatched: 4. The germline V gene encodes CDR1 MNHEY and CDR2 SVGEGT. The CDR3 has 15 amino acids. The CDR3: CASSYSKGADYGYTF. For the CDR3, the DNA is TGTGCCAGCAGTTACTCGAAGGGGGCGGACTATGGCTACACCTTC.

The gene calls are TRBV5-1 and TRBJ1-2, with 7 bases aligning to TRBD1. Germline CDR1 is SGHRS and CDR2 is YFSETQ. V trimming: 4 bases; J trimming: 6 bases; junction bases outside the gene matches: 6. The CDR3 is 13 amino acids. This CDR3 is CASSIGQADGYTF. CDR3 DNA sequence: TGCGCCAGCAGCATAGGACAGGCGGATGGCTACACCTTC.

The J gene is TRBJ2-3, the V gene TRBV3-1, with 8 bases lining up with TRBD2. The germline V gene has CDR1 LGHDT and CDR2 YNNKEL (reference sequence). V shed 0 bases, J shed 3 bases, and the junction held 8 bases outside the gene matches. CDR3 length: 17 residues. In DNA, the CDR3 is TGTGCCAGCAGCCAAGAGCCCGGGGAGCGGGGGACAGATACGCAGTATTTT. The encoded protein is CASSQEPGERGTDTQYF.

This clonotype showed up just a few times. This rearrangement joins TRBV7-8 to TRBJ2-5; perhaps TRBD2 as D (6 bases). Deletions cut 4 bases from V and 2 bases from J, with 14 bases between. The length of the CDR3 is 15 residues. Germline assignment: CDR1 SGHVS and CDR2 FQNEAQ. CDR3 nucleotide sequence: TGTGCCAGCAGCTACGGAGGGACGGAACAAGAGACCCAGTACTTC. It specifies CASSYGGTEQETQYF.

J is TRBJ2-7 and V is TRBV3-2; whether TRBD1, the table's D call, matches the DNA was not checked. TRBV3-2 is designated a pseudogene. The CDR3 is 16 amino acids. The CDR3 loop is CASRNKRDRGCNEQYV. CDR3 sequence (DNA): TGTGCCAGCCGAAATAAACGGGACAGGGGGTGTAACGAGCAGTACGTC.

This chain links TRBV11-2 with TRBJ2-7; D is undetermined. V was shortened by 4 bases and J by 4 bases, with 20 bases between the two germline ends. This CDR3 is 16 amino acids long. Germline V gives CDR1 SGHAT, CDR2 FQNNGV. The CDR3: CASSSEPGPRGYEQYF. The CDR3 nucleotides are TGTGCCAGCAGCTCCGAGCCGGGTCCGAGAGGATACGAGCAGTACTTC.

This clonotype was recorded many times. V usage is TRBV4-1 and J usage is TRBJ2-1; D not certain. V was pared by 0 bases and J by 3 bases, with 12 bases between. The CDR3 extends over 16 amino acids. Germline V gene data show CDR1 as MGHRA and CDR2 as YSYEKL. CDR3 DNA sequence: TGCGCCAGCAGCCAAGATGGGCACAACAGCTACAATGAGCAGTTCTTC. Protein product: CASSQDGHNSYNEQFF.

In this sample, this clonotype turned up a few times. DNA for the CDR3: TGTGCCAGCAGTCCGGGATATACCTACGAGCAGTACTTC. It translates to CASSPGYTYEQYF. The chain couples TRBV12-3 or TRBV12-4 to TRBJ2-7, with a weak D call TRBD2 (5 bases). This CDR3 is 13 amino acids long. The V and J ends lost 5 bases and 2 bases respectively, with 10 bases between them.

The chain combines TRBV12-3 or TRBV12-4 with TRBJ2-3; D gene ambiguous. CDR3 length equals 13 residues. V dropped 6 bases and J dropped 1 base, with 8 bases sitting between them. CDR3 DNA: TGTGCCAGCAGGGATCGGTGCACAGATACGCAGTATTTT. It encodes CASRDRCTDTQYF.

This clonotype was seen more than once but under ten times. The gene calls are TRBV4-1 and TRBJ2-2; no clear D. CDR3 size: 13 residues. V lost 4 bases and J lost 7, with 10 bases in between. Germline CDR1 and CDR2: MGHRA and YSYEKL. The CDR3 loop is CASSPPGFGELFF. The CDR3 nucleotides are TGCGCCAGCAGCCCCCCCGGGTTCGGGGAGCTGTTTTTT.